The 27 T cell receptor beta chains listed next were all sequenced from one sample in a study of shared clonotypes between healthy human individuals. Generated by immunoSEQ multiplex PCR, the TCRdb table keeps only in-frame clones and is missing some. The sample includes about 1.1 million clones, 70% to 80% of them seen just once. Sequencing used memory CD4+ T cells from PBMCs. Documented subset: CD45RA-negative fraction. Receptor source: a man aged 18 to 30 in good health. Some clones in this sample may be carry-over from other donors' samples.

This clone was counted once. The chain links TRBV7-3 to TRBJ2-1, with D perhaps TRBD2 (5 bases). CDR1 is SGHTA and CDR2 is FQGTGA in the germline V gene. The length of the CDR3 is 14 residues. The V end was cut by 0 bases, the J end by 6 bases, with 9 bases between. The CDR3 sequence: CASSLTSLANEQFF. The CDR3 bases are TGTGCCAGCAGCTTAACGTCCCTAGCCAATGAGCAGTTCTTC.

This chain connects TRBV20-1 to TRBJ1-2; D remains ambiguous. V lost 3 bases and J 4 bases, leaving 6 bases between the germline ends. Germline V gene sequence: CDR1 DFQATT, CDR2 SNEGSKA (reference sequence). This CDR3 spans 11 amino acids. The chain's CDR3 is CSARAFYGYTF. CDR3 sequence (DNA): TGCAGTGCTAGGGCGTTCTATGGCTACACCTTC.

The chain carries TRBV30 and TRBJ2-5, with TRBD1 matching 10 bases. This CDR3 contains 13 residues. CDR1 and CDR2 (germline): GTSNPN, SVGIG (reference sequence). Trimming at V came to 5 bases and at J to 4 bases, leaving 4 bases not matched to a gene. CDR3 DNA sequence: TGTGCCTGGTCGACAGGGGGCGCAGAGACCCAGTACTTC. The encoded protein is CAWSTGGAETQYF.

This sequence joins TRBV5-1 and TRBJ2-1; 12 bases are shared with TRBD2. Trimming took 3 bases from V and 6 from J; bases not matched to a gene: 4. CDR1 and CDR2 from the germline V gene are SGHRS and YFSETQ. The CDR3 extends over 15 amino acids. CDR3 in DNA: TGCGCCAGCAGCTCCGGACTAGCGGGACTCAATGAGCAGTTCTTC. This sequence encodes CASSSGLAGLNEQFF. Filled out from reference TRBV5-1 and TRBJ2-1, the complete variable domain reads KAGVTQTPRYLIKTRGQQVTLSCSPISGHRSVSWYQQTPGQGLQFLFEYFSETQRNKGNFPGRFSGRQFSNSRSEMNVSTLELGDSALYLCASSSGLAGLNEQFFGPGTRLTVL.

V and J are TRBV28 and TRBJ1-5, with D perhaps TRBD1 (5 bases). The CDR3 has 14 residues. The germline gives CDR1 MDHEN, CDR2 SYDVKM. Trimming shortened V by 5 bases and J by 2 bases, and 10 bases separated the two germline ends. CDR3 nucleotide sequence: TGTGCCAGCAGTGAGGGACTCGGCAATCAGCCCCAGCATTTT. This translates into CASSEGLGNQPQHF.

Of note for this clone: Distinct nucleotide sequences in the sample also encode this CDR3. V usage is TRBV7-3 and J usage is TRBJ2-5; no definite D call. V lost 0 bases and J lost 3, with 5 bases in between. In germline, CDR1 is SGHTA, CDR2 FQGTGA. The CDR3 consists of 13 residues. As DNA, the CDR3 is TGTGCCAGCAGCTTAACGGGTAAAGAGACCCAGTACTTC. Protein sequence: CASSLTGKETQYF.

This clone was found a few times. Here the CDR3 reads CASSQERDQPQHF. The CDR3 DNA sequence: TGTGCCAGCAGCCAAGAGAGAGATCAGCCCCAGCATTTT. The gene calls are TRBV11-2 and TRBJ1-5; D is unclear. Between the trimmed V and J ends, which lost 5 bases and 5 bases, there was a span of 10 bases. The CDR3 sequence is 13 residues long. Germline V CDR1 and CDR2: SGHAT, FQNNGV.

The chain couples TRBV10-3 to TRBJ1-2; D uncertain. Germline CDR1 is ENHRY and CDR2 is SYGVKD. This CDR3 spans 13 amino acids. V gave up 0 bases and J gave up 3 bases, with 5 bases separating them. Here the CDR3 DNA reads TGTGCCATCAGTGAGTCGGCCGACTATGGCTACACCTTC. This translates into CAISESADYGYTF.

The V gene is TRBV7-2, the J gene TRBJ2-5, with D perhaps matching TRBD1 (5 bases). The J call may be incorrect, as the DNA end agrees better with TRBJ2-7. Germline V gene data show CDR1 as SGHTA and CDR2 as FQGNSA. CDR3 length equals 15 residues. CDR3 loop: CASSLRVAGSYEQYF. In DNA, the CDR3 is TGTGCCAGCAGCTTAAGGGTCGCAGGGTCCTACGAGCAGTACTTC.

V usage is TRBV18 and J usage is TRBJ1-5; D is undetermined. Deletions cut 8 bases from V and 2 bases from J, with 19 bases between. CDR1 and CDR2 (germline): KGHSH, LQKENI. This CDR3 has 16 amino acids. The CDR3 spells CASKPGSGVGNQPQHF. The CDR3 DNA reads as TGTGCCAGCAAACCTGGTTCGGGTGTTGGCAATCAGCCCCAGCATTTT.

This clone came up a few times. The chain recombines TRBV9 with TRBJ2-5; D ambiguous. Between the trimmed V and J ends, which lost 3 bases and 11 bases, there was a span of 17 bases. This CDR3 is 13 amino acids long. CDR1 and CDR2 (germline): SGDLS, YYNGEE. DNA of the CDR3: TGTGCCAGCAGCGAGGTGGTCCATGGGCTTCAGTACTTC. It specifies CASSEVVHGLQYF.

The CDR3: CASSQDFGLAKPTQYF. As DNA, the CDR3 is TGCGCCAGCAGCCAAGATTTCGGGCTAGCAAAACCTACGCAGTATTTT. The chain couples TRBV4-1 to TRBJ2-3; weak D call: TRBD2 (5 bases). The length of the CDR3 is 16 residues. CDR1 is MGHRA, CDR2 YSYEKL, per germline. V was pared by 0 bases and J by 8 bases, with 18 bases between.

This clone was seen a single time. The chain is built from TRBV9 and TRBJ2-6; a weak D match, TRBD2 (6 bases). V gave up 0 bases and J gave up 1 base, with 17 bases separating them. Germline CDR1 SGDLS, CDR2 YYNGEE. The CDR3 loop spans 19 amino acids. The DNA for the CDR3 is TGTGCCAGCAGCGTAGCTACGAGTGGAGGGTTATCTGGGGCCAACGTCCTGACTTTC. Translating gives CASSVATSGGLSGANVLTF.

The chain couples TRBV5-1 to TRBJ2-5; TRBD2 is a possible D gene (6 bases). V was pared by 1 base and J by 5 bases, with 15 bases between. This CDR3 spans 15 amino acids. Germline CDR1 reads SGHRS; CDR2 reads YFSETQ. The CDR3 DNA follows: TGCGCCAGCAGCTTGAGGGGCGGGACCTGGGAGACCCAGTACTTC. Protein product: CASSLRGGTWETQYF.

The chain couples TRBV10-1 to TRBJ2-1; 10 positions agree with TRBD1. The CDR3 runs to 11 residues. Germline V CDR1 and CDR2: WNHNN, SYGVQD (reference sequence). J lost 7 bases, V lost 9 bases, and 0 bases had no gene match. CDR3 region: CARDRGNEQFF. CDR3 nucleotide sequence: TGCGCCAGGGACAGGGGGAATGAGCAGTTCTTC.

This rearrangement joins TRBV7-2 to TRBJ2-1; 7 positions agree with TRBD2. Germline V gene lookup returns CDR1 SGHTA and CDR2 FQGNSA. This CDR3 is built from 16 residues. The ends lost 1 base at V and 7 bases at J; junction bases unmatched: 10. The CDR3 protein is CASSLGRGRAGNEQFF. The CDR3 DNA is TGTGCCAGCAGCTTAGGTCGTGGGAGGGCCGGTAATGAGCAGTTCTTC.

This clone came up once. The chain recombines TRBV5-1 with TRBJ2-7; 7 positions agree with TRBD2. The CDR3 spans 14 residues. Germline V gene sequence: CDR1 SGHRS, CDR2 YFSETQ. Trimming at V came to 8 bases and at J to 3 bases, leaving 11 bases not matched to a gene. The CDR3: CASRPPGGSYEQYF. The DNA for the CDR3 is TGCGCCAGTAGGCCACCGGGAGGAAGCTACGAGCAGTACTTC.

The chain has TRBV7-2 and TRBJ2-1; D perhaps matches TRBD1 (5 bases). Germline lookup yields CDR1 SGHTA and CDR2 FQGNSA. The CDR3 totals 14 residues. V was trimmed by 2 bases and J by 8 bases, leaving 13 bases between them. CDR3 amino acids: CASSLMVRADEQFF. The CDR3 DNA sequence: TGTGCCAGCAGCTTAATGGTCAGGGCCGATGAGCAGTTCTTC. Full variable domain (outside the CDR3, taken from reference TRBV7-2 and TRBJ2-1): GAGVSQSPSNKVTEKGKDVELRCDPISGHTALYWYRQSLGQGLEFLIYFQGNSAPDKSGLPSDRFSAERTGGSVSTLTIQRTQQEDSAVYLCASSLMVRADEQFFGPGTRLTVL.

The chain is built from TRBV4-2 and TRBJ2-1; D remains unclear. This CDR3 contains 17 residues. Germline loops: CDR1 LGHNA, CDR2 YNFKEQ. The germline V and J ends were trimmed by 3 bases and 0 bases, with 15 bases remaining between them. The CDR3 DNA is TGTGCCAGCAGCCAGGACCTGCTGGCCTTCTCCTACAATGAGCAGTTCTTC. As protein: CASSQDLLAFSYNEQFF.

Comments on this clone: This may arise from a read error, as a much more abundant clone is one base away. The sample carries other DNA sequences with the same CDR3. The V gene is TRBV2, the J gene TRBJ2-5; D gene uncertain. V dropped 6 bases and J dropped 2 bases, with 1 base sitting between them. The CDR3 is made up of 10 amino acids. Germline V gives CDR1 SNHLY, CDR2 FYNNEI. The CDR3 DNA reads as TGTGCCAGCAGGCAAGAGACCCAGTACTTC. Amino acids: CASRQETQYF.

This chain uses TRBV2 with TRBJ1-4, with TRBD1 matching over 7 bases. The CDR3 covers 13 residues. Germline trimming cut 11 bases from V and 1 base from J; bases unmatched to any gene: 4. Germline loops: CDR1 SNHLY, CDR2 FYNNEI. CDR3 coding DNA: TGTGCCGGCGGGGACAGAACTAATGAAAAACTGTTTTTT. Protein sequence: CAGGDRTNEKLFF.

The chain joins TRBV30 to TRBJ1-3; D is possibly TRBD1 (5 bases). The length of the CDR3 is 14 residues. V was trimmed by 5 bases and J by 1 base, leaving 12 bases between them. The germline V gene encodes CDR1 GTSNPN and CDR2 SVGIG (reference sequence). CDR3 nucleotide sequence: TGTGCCTGGCATTCCGGGGGGTCTGGAAACACCATATATTTT. Translated, it gives CAWHSGGSGNTIYF.

This chain uses TRBV7-9 with TRBJ2-2; D unclear. The length of the CDR3 is 15 residues. Germline-derived CDR1 and CDR2 are SEHNR and FQNEAQ (reference sequence). The V and J ends lost 3 bases and 7 bases respectively, with 15 bases between them. CDR3 bases: TGTGCCAGCAGCTTCCGACCCGCGCTTAGCGGGGAGCTGTTTTTT. It encodes CASSFRPALSGELFF.

J is TRBJ2-7 and V is TRBV7-9; 7 bases agree with TRBD1. This CDR3 is 13 amino acids long. CDR1 and CDR2 from the germline V gene are SEHNR and FQNEAQ (reference sequence). The V segment lost 5 bases and the J segment 3 bases; nucleotides outside the gene matches: 4. CDR3 residues: CASSRDSLYEQYF. The DNA of the CDR3 is TGTGCCAGCAGCCGGGACAGCCTCTACGAGCAGTACTTC.

V usage is TRBV5-4 and J usage is TRBJ2-3, with 9 bases that match TRBD2. Looked up from germline, CDR1 is SGHNT and CDR2 is YYREEE (reference sequence). V gave up 4 bases and J gave up 1 base; unmatched junction bases: 7. The length of the CDR3 is 16 residues. Written as DNA, the CDR3 is TGTGCCAGCAGCCATAGCGGGAGATACCGCACAGATACGCAGTATTTT. Its protein is CASSHSGRYRTDTQYF.

The V gene is TRBV28, the J gene TRBJ2-7, with D perhaps matching TRBD2 (5 bases). Germline CDR1 MDHEN, CDR2 SYDVKM. The CDR3 is 15 amino acids. Trimming shortened V by 3 bases and J by 0 bases, and 12 bases separated the two germline ends. CDR3 in DNA: TGTGCCAGCAGTTTGGCGGACTCCTTCTCCTACGAGCAGTACTTC. It is translated as CASSLADSFSYEQYF.

The rearrangement uses TRBV15 and TRBJ2-3; no clear D gene. CDR3 length: 16 amino acids. Trimming took 5 bases from V and 0 from J, leaving 15 bases between them. Germline V lookup: CDR1 LNHNV, CDR2 YYDKDF (reference sequence). Here the CDR3 DNA reads TGTGCCACCAGCCCCCCTTGGCTATCTAGCACAGATACGCAGTATTTT. This sequence encodes CATSPPWLSSTDTQYF.